Included here is one T cell receptor beta chain sequence, with context. The method was immunoSEQ multiplex PCR; TCRdb's version includes in-frame clones alone and lacks a portion of them. The sample contains 19,000 or so clones, around 90% of which appear only once. The J segment lost 7 bases and the V segment lost 4 bases, leaving 0 bases of the junction unmatched. There are 14 residues in the CDR3. Germline V gene lookup returns CDR1 SGHRS and CDR2 YFSETQ. This sample was taken from a study of T cell changes during pregnancy in multiple sclerosis. This chain joins TRBV5-1 and TRBJ2-1; TRBD2 aligns across 15 bases. Here the sequenced sample was CD8+ T cells from peripheral blood mononuclear cells, taken after pregnancy. The origin of this receptor is a female donor in good health, enrolled as a control in a pregnancy study. This CDR3 reads CASSGLAGGNEQFF. CDR3 sequence (DNA): TGCGCCAGCAGCGGACTAGCGGGGGGGAATGAGCAGTTCTTC.